This T cell receptor (beta chain) was documented in a study of T cell changes during pregnancy in multiple sclerosis. Here immunoSEQ multiplex PCR was the method, and the copy in TCRdb shows in-frame clones only, minus some. The sample holds fewer than 75,000 clones, roughly 90% seen once. The source is a female donor in good health, enrolled as a control in a pregnancy study. This sample comprised peripheral blood, obtained after pregnancy.

The CDR3, as DNA: TGTGCCAGCAGCATTTCGGGGGTACCCTACAATGAGCAGTTCTTC. Amino acid sequence: CASSISGVPYNEQFF. This chain uses TRBV5-5 with TRBJ2-1; the D gene is possibly TRBD2 (6 bases). V was clipped by 4 bases and J by 2 bases, with 13 bases between them. Per germline, CDR1 SGHKS and CDR2 YYEKEE (reference sequence). The CDR3 runs to 15 residues.